One sample yielded the 14 T cell receptor beta chains listed below, sequenced in a study of blood T cell repertoires in COVID-19. Assay: immunoSEQ multiplex PCR; the TCRdb copy retains only in-frame clones and omits some. The repertoire includes 250,000 or so clones, about 87% of them detected once, and about 1.6% sits in the top ten. What was sequenced was peripheral blood. These receptors all stem from a woman in her thirties or forties who had recovered from COVID-19.

The V gene is TRBV2, the J gene TRBJ1-2, with TRBD1 identical over 8 bases. Germline V gives CDR1 SNHLY, CDR2 FYNNEI. Losses at the gene ends were 2 bases for V and 6 bases for J; bases not matched to a gene: 8. This CDR3 has 15 residues. CDR3 coding DNA: TGTGCCAGCAGTGAAACCCAAACAGGGGGGGATGGCTACACCTTC. Translated: CASSETQTGGDGYTF. The full variable domain, in which reference TRBV2 and TRBJ1-2 provide the parts outside the CDR3, is EPEVTQTPSHQVTQMGQEVILRCVPISNHLYFYWYRQILGQKVEFLVSFYNNEISEKSEIFDDQFSVERPDGSNFTLKIRSTKLEDSAMYFCASSETQTGGDGYTFGSGTRLTVV.

V gene TRBV19 combines with J gene TRBJ2-4; TRBD1 matches 12 bases. J was trimmed by 2 bases and V by 5 bases; bases with no gene match: 10. The CDR3 runs to 18 residues. CDR1 LNHDA and CDR2 SQIVND come from the germline V gene (reference sequence). This CDR3 is CASSDRDRGPFTKNIQYF. DNA of the CDR3: TGTGCCAGTAGTGACCGGGACAGGGGGCCCTTTACCAAAAACATTCAGTACTTC.

The CDR3 DNA follows: TGTGCCAGCAGCCGGCAAAAATCACAATTAGGCTCCGGGTCCTACAATGAGCAGTTCTTC. It translates to CASSRQKSQLGSGSYNEQFF. The rearrangement joins TRBV4-2 to TRBJ2-1; D is unresolved. The germline V and J ends were trimmed by 4 bases and 1 base, with 26 bases remaining between them. The CDR3 has 20 amino acids. Looked up from germline, CDR1 is LGHNA and CDR2 is YNFKEQ.

The chain recombines TRBV18 with TRBJ2-2, with D perhaps matching TRBD1 (6 bases). Trimming took off 0 bases at V and 3 bases at J, with 11 bases between the two ends. This CDR3 region has 16 residues. CDR1 and CDR2 (germline): KGHSH, LQKENI. CDR3 sequence reads: CASSPPRQDYTGELFF. CDR3 DNA: TGTGCCAGCTCACCACCGAGACAGGATTACACCGGGGAGCTGTTTTTT.

This rearrangement joins TRBV5-1 to TRBJ2-3; D may be TRBD2 (7 bases). CDR1 and CDR2 from the germline V gene are SGHRS and YFSETQ. Trimming left V 4 bases short and J 0 bases short, with 15 bases between. The length of the CDR3 is 16 residues. CDR3 residues: CASSKTGGQSTDTQYF. In DNA, the CDR3 is TGCGCCAGCAGCAAGACGGGGGGCCAAAGCACAGATACGCAGTATTTT. The complete variable domain, with remaining parts taken from reference TRBV5-1 and TRBJ2-3, reads KAGVTQTPRYLIKTRGQQVTLSCSPISGHRSVSWYQQTPGQGLQFLFEYFSETQRNKGNFPGRFSGRQFSNSRSEMNVSTLELGDSALYLCASSKTGGQSTDTQYFGPGTRLTVL.

The chain combines TRBV7-2 with TRBJ2-7, with D possibly TRBD2 on 6 matching bases. CDR1 SGHTA and CDR2 FQGNSA come from the germline V gene. This CDR3 contains 14 residues. Trimming pared 1 base from V and 0 bases from J, leaving 7 bases between. CDR3 nucleotides: TGTGCCAGCAGCTTAGTGGGACTCTCCTACGAGCAGTACTTC. Its translation: CASSLVGLSYEQYF.

The chain couples TRBV30 to TRBJ1-2; D is unclear. Germline CDR1 GTSNPN, CDR2 SVGIG (reference sequence). CDR3 length: 15 amino acids. Trimming left V 0 bases short and J 6 bases short, with 17 bases between. CDR3 protein: CAWSVASDRDHGYTF. The CDR3 nucleotides are TGTGCCTGGAGTGTAGCCTCGGACCGGGATCATGGCTACACCTTC.

The CDR3 DNA is TGTGCCAGCAGCTCTCCTCGTAGGACAGGTTCTCGGGGTGGAAACACCATATATTTT. Encoded protein: CASSSPRRTGSRGGNTIYF. The gene calls are TRBV7-8 and TRBJ1-3, with TRBD1 matching over 7 bases. CDR1 is SGHVS and CDR2 is FQNEAQ in the germline V gene. This CDR3 has 19 amino acids. Trimming took 4 bases from V and 3 from J; bases not matched to a gene: 18.

The rearrangement joins TRBV6-5 to TRBJ2-2; the match to TRBD1 covers 8 bases. Unmatched junction bases numbered 8, after V lost 6 bases and J lost 8 bases. The CDR3 totals 14 residues. Germline lookup yields CDR1 MNHEY and CDR2 SVGAGI. As DNA, the CDR3 is TGTGCCAGCAGGCGGACAGGGCAAGGAGGGGAGCTGTTTTTT. Residues: CASRRTGQGGELFF.

CDR3 sequence (DNA): TGTGCCACCAATCCCTATGGGCAGGTCTATGGCTACACCTTC. Translation: CATNPYGQVYGYTF. The chain employs TRBV2 and TRBJ1-2; no clear D. Between the trimmed V and J ends, which lost 10 bases and 4 bases, there was a span of 19 bases. CDR3 length: 14 amino acids. Germline assignment: CDR1 SNHLY and CDR2 FYNNEI.

This clone has a single count. This chain connects TRBV5-1 to TRBJ2-7, with 12 bases aligning to TRBD2. V was pared by 5 bases and J by 7 bases, with 10 bases of the junction left unmatched. This CDR3 contains 15 residues. The germline gives CDR1 SGHRS, CDR2 YFSETQ. CDR3 coding DNA: TGCGCCAGCAGTCGCACTAGCGGGGGGCCCCGAGAGCAGTACTTC. It specifies CASSRTSGGPREQYF.

The chain couples TRBV15 to TRBJ1-5, with D possibly matching TRBD1 (5 bases). The CDR3 consists of 14 residues. Germline V gives CDR1 LNHNV, CDR2 YYDKDF (reference sequence). Trimming left V 5 bases short and J 0 bases short, with 8 bases between. This chain's CDR3 is CATSADSSNQPQHF. CDR3 DNA sequence: TGTGCCACCAGCGCAGACAGTAGCAATCAGCCCCAGCATTTT. Drawing the rest from reference TRBV15 and TRBJ1-5, the complete variable domain is DAMVIQNPRYQVTQFGKPVTLSCSQTLNHNVMYWYQQKSSQAPKLLFHYYDKDFNNEADTPDNFQSRRPNTSFCFLDIRSPGLGDTAMYLCATSADSSNQPQHFGDGTRLSIL.

V gene TRBV7-8 combines with J gene TRBJ1-1; a weak D match, TRBD1 (6 bases). Per germline, CDR1 SGHVS and CDR2 FQNEAQ. The CDR3 extends over 13 amino acids. Trimming removed 1 base at V and 4 bases at J, with 7 bases between. DNA for the CDR3: TGTGCCAGCAGCTTAGACAGGGTCACTGAAGCTTTCTTT. Protein sequence: CASSLDRVTEAFF.

The V call is TRBV18, the J call TRBJ2-3; 9 nucleotides align to TRBD1. Germline lookup yields CDR1 KGHSH and CDR2 LQKENI. V dropped 3 bases and J dropped 2; count of bases not matched to a gene: 9. The CDR3 has 17 residues. The DNA for the CDR3 is TGTGCCAGCTCACCGCGCGACCGGGACAGGGTCACAGATACGCAGTATTTT. Its translation: CASSPRDRDRVTDTQYF.